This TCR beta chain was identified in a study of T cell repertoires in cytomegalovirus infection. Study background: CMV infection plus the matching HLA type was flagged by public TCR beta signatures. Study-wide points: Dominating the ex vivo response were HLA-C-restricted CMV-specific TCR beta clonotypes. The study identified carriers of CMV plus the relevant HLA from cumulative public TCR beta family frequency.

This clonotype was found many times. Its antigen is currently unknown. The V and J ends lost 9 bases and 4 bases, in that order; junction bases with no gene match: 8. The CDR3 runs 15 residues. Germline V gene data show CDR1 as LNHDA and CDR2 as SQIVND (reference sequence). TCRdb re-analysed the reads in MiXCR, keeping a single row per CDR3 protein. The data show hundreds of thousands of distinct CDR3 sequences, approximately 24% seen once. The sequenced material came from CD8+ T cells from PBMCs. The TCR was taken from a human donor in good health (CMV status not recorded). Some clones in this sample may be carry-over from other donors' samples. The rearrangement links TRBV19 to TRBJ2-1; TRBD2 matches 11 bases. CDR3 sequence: CASTVTSGEYNEQFF. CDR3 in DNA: TGTGCCAGCACCGTGACTAGCGGGGAGTACAATGAGCAGTTCTTC.